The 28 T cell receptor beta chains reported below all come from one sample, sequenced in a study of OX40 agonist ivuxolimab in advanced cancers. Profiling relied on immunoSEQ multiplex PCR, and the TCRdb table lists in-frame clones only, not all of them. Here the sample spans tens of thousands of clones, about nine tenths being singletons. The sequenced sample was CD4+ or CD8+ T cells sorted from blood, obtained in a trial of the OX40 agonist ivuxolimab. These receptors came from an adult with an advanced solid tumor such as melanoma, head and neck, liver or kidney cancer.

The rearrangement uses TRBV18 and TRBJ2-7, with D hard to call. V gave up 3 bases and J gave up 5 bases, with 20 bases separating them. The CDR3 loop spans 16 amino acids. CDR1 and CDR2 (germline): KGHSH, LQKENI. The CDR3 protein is CASSPISPLGGHEQYF. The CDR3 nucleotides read TGTGCCAGCTCACCCATCTCCCCCTTAGGCGGCCACGAGCAGTACTTC.

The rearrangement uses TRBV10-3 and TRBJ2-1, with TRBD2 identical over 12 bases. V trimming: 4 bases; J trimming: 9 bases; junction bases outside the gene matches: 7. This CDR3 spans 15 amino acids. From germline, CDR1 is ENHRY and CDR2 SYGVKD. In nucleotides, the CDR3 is TGTGCCATCAGTGCCTCTAGCGGGGGGGCCGGTGAGCAGTTCTTC. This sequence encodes CAISASSGGAGEQFF.

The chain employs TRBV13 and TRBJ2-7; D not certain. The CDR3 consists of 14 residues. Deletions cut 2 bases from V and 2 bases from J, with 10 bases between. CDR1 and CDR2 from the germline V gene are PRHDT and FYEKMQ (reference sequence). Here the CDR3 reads CASSLPPNTYEQYF. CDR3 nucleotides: TGTGCCAGCAGCTTACCACCTAATACCTACGAGCAGTACTTC.

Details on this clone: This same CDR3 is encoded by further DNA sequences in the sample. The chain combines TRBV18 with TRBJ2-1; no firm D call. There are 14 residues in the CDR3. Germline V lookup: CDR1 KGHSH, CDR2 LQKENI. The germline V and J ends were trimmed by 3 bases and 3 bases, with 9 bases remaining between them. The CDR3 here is CASSPSGIYNEQFF. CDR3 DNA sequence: TGTGCCAGCTCACCTTCAGGTATCTACAATGAGCAGTTCTTC. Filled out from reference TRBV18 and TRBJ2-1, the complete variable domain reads NAGVMQNPRHLVRRRGQEARLRCSPMKGHSHVYWYRQLPEEGLKFMVYLQKENIIDESGMPKERFSAEFPKEGPSILRIQQVVRGDSAAYFCASSPSGIYNEQFFGPGTRLTVL.

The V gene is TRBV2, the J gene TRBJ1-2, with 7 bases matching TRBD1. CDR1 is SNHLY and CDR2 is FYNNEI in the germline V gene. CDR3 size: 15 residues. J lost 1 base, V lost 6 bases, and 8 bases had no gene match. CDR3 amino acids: CASRLRQGDNYGYTF. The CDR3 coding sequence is TGTGCCAGCAGGTTGAGACAGGGTGATAACTATGGCTACACCTTC.

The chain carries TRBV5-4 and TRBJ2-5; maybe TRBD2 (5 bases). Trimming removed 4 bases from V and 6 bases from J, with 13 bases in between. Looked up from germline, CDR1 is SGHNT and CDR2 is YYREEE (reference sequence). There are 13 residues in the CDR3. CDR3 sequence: CASSPGGEQTQYF. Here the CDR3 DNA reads TGTGCCAGCAGCCCCGGTGGGGAGCAGACCCAGTACTTC. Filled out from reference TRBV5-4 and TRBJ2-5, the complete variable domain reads ETGVTQSPTHLIKTRGQQVTLRCSSQSGHNTVSWYQQALGQGPQFIFQYYREEENGRGNFPPRFSGLQFPNYSSELNVNALELDDSALYLCASSPGGEQTQYFGPGTRLLVL.

The CDR3: CASSLVQINYGYTF. DNA for the CDR3: TGTGCCAGCAGCTTAGTCCAAATTAACTATGGCTACACCTTC. V is TRBV7-9 and J is TRBJ1-2; D is unclear. Germline V gene sequence: CDR1 SEHNR, CDR2 FQNEAQ (reference sequence). The ends were cut back, 1 base at V and 1 base at J, with 7 bases in the middle. CDR3 length: 14 residues.

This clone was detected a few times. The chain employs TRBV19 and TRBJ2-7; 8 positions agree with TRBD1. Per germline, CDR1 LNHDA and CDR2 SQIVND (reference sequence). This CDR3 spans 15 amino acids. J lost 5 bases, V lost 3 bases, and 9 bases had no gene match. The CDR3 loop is CASSITLGQVHEQYF. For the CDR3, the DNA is TGTGCCAGTAGTATCACCCTGGGACAGGTACACGAGCAGTACTTC.

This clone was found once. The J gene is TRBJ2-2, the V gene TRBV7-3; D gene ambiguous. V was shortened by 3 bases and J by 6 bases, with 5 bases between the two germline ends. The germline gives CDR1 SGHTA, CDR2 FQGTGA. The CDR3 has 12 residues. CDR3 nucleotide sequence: TGTGCCAGCAGCTTGTCGTCCGGGGAGCTGTTTTTT. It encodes CASSLSSGELFF.

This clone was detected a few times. CDR3 region: CASSLAGYGYTF. CDR3 bases: TGTGCCAGCAGTTTAGCAGGGTATGGCTACACCTTC. The chain combines TRBV28 with TRBJ1-2, with D tentatively TRBD1 (5 bases). This CDR3 comprises 12 residues. Trimming left V 2 bases short and J 5 bases short, with 6 bases between. Germline V gives CDR1 MDHEN, CDR2 SYDVKM.

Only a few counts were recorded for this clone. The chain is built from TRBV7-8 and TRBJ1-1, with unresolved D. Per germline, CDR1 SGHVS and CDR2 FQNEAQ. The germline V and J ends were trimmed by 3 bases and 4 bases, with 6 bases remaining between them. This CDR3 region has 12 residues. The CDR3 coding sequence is TGTGCCAGCAGCTTGTTCCGCACTGAAGCTTTCTTT. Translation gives CASSLFRTEAFF.

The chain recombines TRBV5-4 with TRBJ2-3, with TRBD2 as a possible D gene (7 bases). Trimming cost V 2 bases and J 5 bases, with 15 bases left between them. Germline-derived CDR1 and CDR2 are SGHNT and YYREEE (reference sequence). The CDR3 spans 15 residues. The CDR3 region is CASSFRGGAKDTQYF. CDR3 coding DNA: TGTGCCAGCAGCTTTAGGGGGGGGGCCAAAGATACGCAGTATTTT.

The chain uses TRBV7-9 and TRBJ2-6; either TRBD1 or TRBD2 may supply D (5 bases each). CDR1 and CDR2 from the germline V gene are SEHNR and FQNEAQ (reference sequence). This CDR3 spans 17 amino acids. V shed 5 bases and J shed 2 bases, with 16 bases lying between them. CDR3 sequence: CASSGDGWRAGANVLTF. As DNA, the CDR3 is TGTGCCAGCAGCGGGGACGGATGGCGAGCTGGGGCCAACGTCCTGACTTTC.

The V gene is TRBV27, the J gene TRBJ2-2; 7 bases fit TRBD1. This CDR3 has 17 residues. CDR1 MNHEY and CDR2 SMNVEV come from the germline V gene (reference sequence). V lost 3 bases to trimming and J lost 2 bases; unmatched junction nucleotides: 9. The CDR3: CASSFRPGQSNTGELFF. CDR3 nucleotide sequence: TGTGCCAGCAGTTTTCGACCGGGACAGAGCAACACCGGGGAGCTGTTTTTT.

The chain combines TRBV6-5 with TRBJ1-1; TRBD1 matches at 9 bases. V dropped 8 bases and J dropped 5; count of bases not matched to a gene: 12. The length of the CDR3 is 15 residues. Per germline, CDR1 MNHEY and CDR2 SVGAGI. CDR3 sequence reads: CASEFHRGRRTEAFF. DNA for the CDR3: TGTGCCAGCGAATTTCACAGGGGGCGGAGGACTGAAGCTTTCTTT.

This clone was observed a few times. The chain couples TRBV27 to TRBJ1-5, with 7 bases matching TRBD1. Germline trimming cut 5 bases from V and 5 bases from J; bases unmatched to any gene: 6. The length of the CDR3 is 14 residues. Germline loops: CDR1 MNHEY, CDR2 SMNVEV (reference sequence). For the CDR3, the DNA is TGTGCCAGCAGTCGCCGGACAGGCGATCAGCCCCAGCATTTT. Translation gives CASSRRTGDQPQHF.

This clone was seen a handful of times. CDR3 DNA: TGTGCCAGCAGTACCCAGGGGGCTGGTTCACCCCTCCACTTT. Translation gives CASSTQGAGSPLHF. The chain carries TRBV2 and TRBJ1-6; 8 bases are a match to TRBD1. The J segment lost 9 bases and the V segment lost 5 bases, leaving 6 bases of the junction unmatched. This CDR3 spans 14 amino acids. Germline V lookup: CDR1 SNHLY, CDR2 FYNNEI.

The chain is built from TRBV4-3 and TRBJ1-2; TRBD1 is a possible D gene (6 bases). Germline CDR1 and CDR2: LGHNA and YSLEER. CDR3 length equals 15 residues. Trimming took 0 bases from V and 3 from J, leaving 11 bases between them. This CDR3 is CASSQDHRDDYGYTF. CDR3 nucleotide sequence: TGCGCCAGCAGCCAAGATCACAGGGACGACTATGGCTACACCTTC.

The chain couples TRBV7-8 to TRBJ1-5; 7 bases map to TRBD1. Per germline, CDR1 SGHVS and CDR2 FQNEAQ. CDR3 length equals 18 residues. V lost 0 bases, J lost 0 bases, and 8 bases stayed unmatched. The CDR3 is CASSLAGGSLYSNQPQHF. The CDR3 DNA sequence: TGTGCCAGCAGCTTAGCAGGGGGCTCTCTTTATAGCAATCAGCCCCAGCATTTT.

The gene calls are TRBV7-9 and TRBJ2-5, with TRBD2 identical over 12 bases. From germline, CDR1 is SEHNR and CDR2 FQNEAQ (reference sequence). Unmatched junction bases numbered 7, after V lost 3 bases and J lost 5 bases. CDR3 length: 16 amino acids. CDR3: CASSFLAGGPGETQYF. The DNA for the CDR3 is TGTGCCAGCAGCTTCCTAGCGGGGGGGCCAGGGGAGACCCAGTACTTC. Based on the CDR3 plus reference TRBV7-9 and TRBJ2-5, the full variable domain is DTGVSQNPRHKITKRGQNVTFRCDPISEHNRLYWYRQTLGQGPEFLTYFQNEAQLEKSRLLSDRFSAERPKGSFSTLEIQRTEQGDSAMYLCASSFLAGGPGETQYFGPGTRLLVL.

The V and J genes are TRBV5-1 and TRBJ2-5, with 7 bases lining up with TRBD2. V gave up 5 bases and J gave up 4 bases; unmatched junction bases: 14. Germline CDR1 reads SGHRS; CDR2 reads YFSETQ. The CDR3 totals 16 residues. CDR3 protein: CASRPQGREGRETQYF. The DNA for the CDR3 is TGCGCCAGCAGGCCCCAAGGGAGGGAGGGCCGAGAGACCCAGTACTTC. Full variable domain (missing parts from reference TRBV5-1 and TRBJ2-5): KAGVTQTPRYLIKTRGQQVTLSCSPISGHRSVSWYQQTPGQGLQFLFEYFSETQRNKGNFPGRFSGRQFSNSRSEMNVSTLELGDSALYLCASRPQGREGRETQYFGPGTRLLVL.

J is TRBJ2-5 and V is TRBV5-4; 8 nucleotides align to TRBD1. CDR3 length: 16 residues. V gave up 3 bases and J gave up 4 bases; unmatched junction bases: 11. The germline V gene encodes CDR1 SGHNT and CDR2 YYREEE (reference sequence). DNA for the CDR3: TGTGCCAGCAGCTCCCGACAGGGGACAGGTTTAGAGACCCAGTACTTC. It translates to CASSSRQGTGLETQYF. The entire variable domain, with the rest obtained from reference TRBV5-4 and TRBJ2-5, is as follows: ETGVTQSPTHLIKTRGQQVTLRCSSQSGHNTVSWYQQALGQGPQFIFQYYREEENGRGNFPPRFSGLQFPNYSSELNVNALELDDSALYLCASSSRQGTGLETQYFGPGTRLLVL.

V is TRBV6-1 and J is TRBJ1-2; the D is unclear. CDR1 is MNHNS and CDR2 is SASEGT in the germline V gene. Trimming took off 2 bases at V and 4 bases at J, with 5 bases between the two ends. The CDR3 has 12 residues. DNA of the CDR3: TGTGCCAGCAGTGAAAACGTCTATGGCTACACCTTC. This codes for CASSENVYGYTF.

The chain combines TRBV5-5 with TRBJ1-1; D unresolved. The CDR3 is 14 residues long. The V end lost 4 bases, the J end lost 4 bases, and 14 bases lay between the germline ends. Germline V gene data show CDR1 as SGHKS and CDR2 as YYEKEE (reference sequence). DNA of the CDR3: TGTGCCAGCAGCGCCGCGGAAGGAAGCACTGAAGCTTTCTTT. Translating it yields CASSAAEGSTEAFF.

The CDR3 DNA follows: TGTGCCAGCAGTGAAGCGGCAGGGGGGGGTGAAAAACTGTTTTTT. Amino acid sequence: CASSEAAGGGEKLFF. This chain joins TRBV2 and TRBJ1-4, with TRBD1 matching 7 bases. Germline CDR1 SNHLY, CDR2 FYNNEI. V gave up 0 bases and J gave up 7 bases; unmatched junction bases: 5. This CDR3 comprises 15 residues.

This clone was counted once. The CDR3 DNA sequence: TGCGCCAGCAGCCAAGCCCCAGGGCTGAACACCGGGGAGCTGTTTTTT. It encodes CASSQAPGLNTGELFF. The chain combines TRBV4-3 with TRBJ2-2; perhaps TRBD1 as D (5 bases). The CDR3 is made up of 16 amino acids. V gave up 1 base and J gave up 1 base, with 10 bases separating them. Germline CDR1 reads LGHNA; CDR2 reads YSLEER.

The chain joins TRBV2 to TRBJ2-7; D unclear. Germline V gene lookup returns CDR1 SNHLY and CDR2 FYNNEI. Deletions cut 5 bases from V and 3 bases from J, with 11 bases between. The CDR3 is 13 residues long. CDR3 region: CASSNLAGYEQYF. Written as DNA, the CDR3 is TGTGCCAGCAGTAACTTAGCTGGCTACGAGCAGTACTTC.

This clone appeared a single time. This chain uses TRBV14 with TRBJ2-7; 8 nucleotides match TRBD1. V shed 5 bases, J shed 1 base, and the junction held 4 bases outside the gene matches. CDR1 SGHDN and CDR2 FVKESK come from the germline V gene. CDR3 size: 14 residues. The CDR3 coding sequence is TGTGCCAGCAGCTTAGGACAGGGTTCCTACGAGCAGTACTTC. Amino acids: CASSLGQGSYEQYF.